This TCR beta chain was sequenced in a study of T cell repertoires in cytomegalovirus infection. Background on the study: Selected CMV epitopes included recently identified HLA-C-restricted ones as well as well-studied HLA-B-restricted ones. Points from the study as a whole: There were carriers of CMV plus the relevant HLA, and cumulative public TCR beta family frequency identified them. Predominance within the ex vivo response was attributable to HLA-C-restricted CMV-specific TCR beta clonotypes.

About this clonotype: Antigen specificity is unknown.

Trimming removed 1 base from V and 12 bases from J, with 12 bases in between. The CDR3 runs 13 residues. The germline V gene encodes CDR1 LNHNV and CDR2 YYDKDF (reference sequence). One entry per CDR3 protein results from TCRdb running MiXCR on the reads. There are about 340,000 distinct CDR3 sequences in the sample; about 29% occur only once, and roughly 20% lies in the top ten. This sequence was found in a human donor in good health (CMV status not recorded). Some clones in this sample may be carry-over from other donors' samples. The sequences come from cultured PBMCs, collected from culture after CMV antigen stimulation. This chain links TRBV15 with TRBJ1-4; TRBD1 is a possible D gene (5 bases). Written as DNA, the CDR3 is TGTGCCACCAGCAGAGTTGACAGCCTTGAACTGTTTTTT. Amino acids: CATSRVDSLELFF.